This TCR beta chain was captured in a study of CD8 T cells in Susac syndrome. When the RNA was reverse transcribed, random hexamers were used with an input of roughly 0.5 to 1 ug. One entry per CDR3 protein, called by TCRdb with MiXCR from the immunoSEQ multiplex PCR reads. This sample has approximately 90,000 distinct CDR3 sequences, with about 93% found just once. Healthy donors formed controls matched for age and sex. CDR3 length: 12 amino acids. V shed 4 bases and J shed 1 base, with 2 bases lying between them. CDR1 and CDR2 from the germline V gene are SGDLS and YYNGEE. The sample consisted of CD8+ T cells from PBMCs. The TCR originated in a human donor in good health. V usage is TRBV9 and J usage is TRBJ2-2, with D unclear. The CDR3 sequence: CASSKNTGELFF. The CDR3 DNA follows: TGTGCCAGCAGCAAGAACACCGGGGAGCTGTTTTTT.